One and the same sample provided the 21 T cell receptor beta chains below, sequenced in a study of OX40 agonist ivuxolimab in advanced cancers. Sequencing was performed with immunoSEQ multiplex PCR; in TCRdb, only in-frame clones are kept and a portion is missing. Of 90,000 or so clones in the sample, about 90% are singletons; the top ten hold around 1.1%. The input for sequencing was CD4+ or CD8+ T cells sorted from blood, taken in a trial of the OX40 agonist ivuxolimab. The receptors shown here come from an adult with an advanced solid tumor such as melanoma, head and neck, liver or kidney cancer.

This clone was observed a few times. V gene TRBV28 combines with J gene TRBJ1-1; possible D gene TRBD1, 6 bases. The CDR3 has 13 amino acids. Trimming stripped 5 bases from V and 0 bases from J, with 7 bases between. Germline values: CDR1 MDHEN, CDR2 SYDVKM. The CDR3 sequence is CASSGQMNTEAFF. The CDR3 nucleotides are TGTGCCAGCAGTGGACAGATGAACACTGAAGCTTTCTTT.

The rearrangement joins TRBV6-1 to TRBJ2-6; D unclear. Trimming removed 4 bases from V and 1 base from J, with 8 bases in between. CDR1 and CDR2 (germline): MNHNS, SASEGT. The CDR3 spans 15 residues. In DNA form, the CDR3 reads TGTGCCAGCAGTGGTCAGATTTCTGGGGCCAACGTCCTGACTTTC. It is translated as CASSGQISGANVLTF.

The rearrangement uses TRBV7-9 and TRBJ2-3, with D unclear. The germline gives CDR1 SEHNR, CDR2 FQNEAQ (reference sequence). The CDR3 runs 15 residues. Trimming took off 0 bases at V and 5 bases at J, with 12 bases between the two ends. CDR3 bases: TGTGCCAGCAGCTTAGCGGACGGCCTCCTAGATACGCAGTATTTT. It yields the protein CASSLADGLLDTQYF.

The chain employs TRBV30 and TRBJ2-1, with a possible D match to TRBD1 (6 bases). V gave up 1 base and J gave up 14 bases, with 15 bases separating them. The CDR3 extends over 12 amino acids. Germline CDR1 GTSNPN, CDR2 SVGIG (reference sequence). CDR3: CAWSDSGTSKFF. In nucleotides, the CDR3 is TGTGCCTGGAGTGACTCCGGGACATCAAAGTTCTTC.

The chain couples TRBV25-1 to TRBJ1-3; no firm D call. Trimming removed 6 bases at V and 2 bases at J, with 8 bases between. Germline assignment: CDR1 MGHDK and CDR2 SYGVNS. CDR3 length equals 13 residues. CDR3 in amino acids: CASSLAAGNTIYF. CDR3 DNA: TGTGCCAGCAGCCTCGCGGCTGGAAACACCATATATTTT.

The chain has TRBV7-2 and TRBJ1-4, with 8 nucleotides matching TRBD1. V lost 5 bases, J lost 8 bases, and 4 bases stayed unmatched. CDR1 and CDR2 from the germline V gene are SGHTA and FQGNSA. The CDR3 loop spans 13 amino acids. The CDR3 region is CASSGQGGEKLFF. CDR3 bases: TGTGCCAGCAGCGGACAGGGTGGGGAAAAACTGTTTTTT.

This chain's CDR3 is CASSKGPGTGGPNEQFF. Written as DNA, the CDR3 is TGTGCCAGCAGCAAGGGGCCCGGGACAGGGGGACCCAATGAGCAGTTCTTC. The chain uses TRBV21-1 and TRBJ2-1; TRBD1, the table's D call, was not compared with the DNA. TRBV21-1 is designated a pseudogene. The CDR3 consists of 17 residues.

V and J are TRBV19 and TRBJ2-7; D tentatively reads TRBD1 or TRBD2 (5 bases each). Germline assignment: CDR1 LNHDA and CDR2 SQIVND (reference sequence). Deletions cut 3 bases from V and 2 bases from J, with 17 bases between. This CDR3 spans 16 amino acids. CDR3 sequence: CASSIEWGRIAYEQYF. The CDR3 bases are TGTGCCAGTAGTATTGAATGGGGACGAATAGCCTACGAGCAGTACTTC. The complete variable domain, with remaining parts taken from reference TRBV19 and TRBJ2-7, reads DGGITQSPKYLFRKEGQNVTLSCEQNLNHDAMYWYRQDPGQGLRLIYYSQIVNDFQKGDIAEGYSVSREKKESFPLTVTSAQKNPTAFYLCASSIEWGRIAYEQYFGPGTRLTVT.

J is TRBJ2-5 and V is TRBV28; tentative D call: TRBD2 (6 bases). The CDR3 loop spans 13 amino acids. V dropped 3 bases and J dropped 5 bases, with 10 bases sitting between them. CDR1 MDHEN and CDR2 SYDVKM come from the germline V gene. The CDR3 spells CASSFPGRETQYF. As DNA, the CDR3 is TGTGCCAGCAGTTTTCCGGGGAGGGAGACCCAGTACTTC. The full variable domain, its missing parts supplied by reference TRBV28 and TRBJ2-5, is DVKVTQSSRYLVKRTGEKVFLECVQDMDHENMFWYRQDPGLGLRLIYFSYDVKMKEKGDIPEGYSVSREKKERFSLILESASTNQTSMYLCASSFPGRETQYFGPGTRLLVL.

The CDR3 reads CASSLSGTGGAEQYF. In DNA, the CDR3 is TGTGCCAGCAGTTTATCCGGGACAGGGGGCGCAGAGCAGTACTTC. The V gene is TRBV27, the J gene TRBJ2-7; 12 bases align to TRBD1. CDR3 length equals 15 residues. V shed 0 bases, J shed 7 bases, and the junction held 4 bases outside the gene matches. Germline V CDR1 and CDR2: MNHEY, SMNVEV (reference sequence).

The sample holds one count of this clone. The CDR3 protein is CASSLTDATYEQYF. As DNA, the CDR3 is TGCGCCAGCAGCCTCACCGATGCCACCTACGAGCAGTACTTC. V usage is TRBV4-3 and J usage is TRBJ2-7; D is ambiguous. This CDR3 comprises 14 residues. Trimming cost V 4 bases and J 2 bases, with 12 bases left between them. Germline V gene sequence: CDR1 LGHNA, CDR2 YSLEER.

This chain uses TRBV2 with TRBJ1-5, with TRBD1 identical over 7 bases. The CDR3 runs to 15 residues. Germline V gene sequence: CDR1 SNHLY, CDR2 FYNNEI. V was pared by 2 bases and J by 6 bases, with 7 bases of the junction left unmatched. The CDR3 reads CASSEWEGALQPQHF. The CDR3 region has the DNA TGTGCCAGCAGTGAATGGGAGGGGGCTCTTCAGCCCCAGCATTTT.

This sequence joins TRBV28 and TRBJ2-7, with TRBD2 matching 10 bases. This CDR3 comprises 20 residues. V lost 3 bases, J lost 1 base, and 18 bases stayed unmatched. Germline V gene sequence: CDR1 MDHEN, CDR2 SYDVKM. CDR3 sequence: CASSLGAGGPLPFQSYEQYF. As DNA, the CDR3 is TGTGCCAGCAGTTTGGGAGCGGGAGGGCCTCTACCGTTTCAGTCCTACGAGCAGTACTTC.

This chain joins TRBV18 and TRBJ1-4; D remains unclear. The CDR3 contains 14 residues. The V gene's germline CDR1 is KGHSH and CDR2 LQKENI. Trimming cost V 1 base and J 8 bases, with 11 bases left between them. The DNA of the CDR3 is TGTGCCAGCTCACCACGAGGAGTGGGGGAAAAACTGTTTTTT. Protein product: CASSPRGVGEKLFF. The variable domain in full, completed from reference TRBV18 and TRBJ1-4, reads NAGVMQNPRHLVRRRGQEARLRCSPMKGHSHVYWYRQLPEEGLKFMVYLQKENIIDESGMPKERFSAEFPKEGPSILRIQQVVRGDSAAYFCASSPRGVGEKLFFGSGTQLSVL.

The chain links TRBV5-4 to TRBJ2-1; 13 nucleotides agree with TRBD2. The CDR3 is 19 residues long. V was pared by 3 bases and J by 2 bases, with 11 bases of the junction left unmatched. Germline V CDR1 and CDR2: SGHNT, YYREEE (reference sequence). The CDR3 DNA sequence: TGTGCCAGCAGCTACCGACTAGCGGGAGGAGGTTCCCCCTACAATGAGCAGTTCTTC. Protein: CASSYRLAGGGSPYNEQFF.

The chain is built from TRBV30 and TRBJ2-1; D gene unclear. Trimming cost V 2 bases and J 6 bases, with 5 bases left between them. Germline values: CDR1 GTSNPN, CDR2 SVGIG (reference sequence). The CDR3 extends over 11 amino acids. CDR3 DNA sequence: TGTGCCTGGAGTCTATCCAATGAGCAGTTCTTC. This gives the protein CAWSLSNEQFF.

V is TRBV7-9 and J is TRBJ1-5; tentative D call: TRBD1 (6 bases). Germline V lookup: CDR1 SEHNR, CDR2 FQNEAQ (reference sequence). The CDR3 length is 13 residues. Trimming pared 5 bases from V and 4 bases from J, leaving 9 bases between. The CDR3 is CASSVTGNQPQHF. CDR3 coding DNA: TGTGCCAGCAGCGTAACAGGGAATCAGCCCCAGCATTTT.

The chain couples TRBV5-1 to TRBJ2-1; D is uncertain. CDR1 and CDR2 from the germline V gene are SGHRS and YFSETQ. V was shortened by 3 bases and J by 8 bases, with 15 bases between the two germline ends. The CDR3 totals 14 residues. CDR3 sequence (DNA): TGCGCCAGCAGCTCGTTCTTGGGATTGGATGAGCAGTTCTTC. Translation: CASSSFLGLDEQFF.

The chain combines TRBV6-4 with TRBJ2-3; D remains ambiguous. CDR1 and CDR2 (germline): MRHNA, SNTAGT. CDR3 length: 13 amino acids. The V gene lost 3 bases and the J gene lost 2 bases, with 6 bases spanning the gap. The CDR3 DNA reads TGTGCCAGCAGTGAAACCTTCACAGATACGCAGTATTTT. Translation gives CASSETFTDTQYF.

The J gene is TRBJ2-1, the V gene TRBV10-3, with 11 bases identical to TRBD2. J lost 5 bases, V lost 7 bases, and 1 base had no gene match. The CDR3 spans 13 residues. Germline values: CDR1 ENHRY, CDR2 SYGVKD. The CDR3: CAIKLAGDNEQFF. In DNA form, the CDR3 reads TGTGCCATCAAACTAGCGGGAGACAATGAGCAGTTCTTC.

This chain links TRBV5-1 with TRBJ2-1, with TRBD2 matching over 11 bases. The germline CDR1 and CDR2 sequences are SGHRS and YFSETQ. The CDR3 is 16 amino acids. J was trimmed by 0 bases and V by 4 bases; bases with no gene match: 3. CDR3 nucleotide sequence: TGCGCCAGCAGCGCAACTAGCGGGAGCTCCTACAATGAGCAGTTCTTC. Amino acid sequence: CASSATSGSSYNEQFF. Complete variable domain (other parts from reference TRBV5-1 and TRBJ2-1): KAGVTQTPRYLIKTRGQQVTLSCSPISGHRSVSWYQQTPGQGLQFLFEYFSETQRNKGNFPGRFSGRQFSNSRSEMNVSTLELGDSALYLCASSATSGSSYNEQFFGPGTRLTVL.